This record covers a single T cell receptor (beta chain). Its matching antigen is unknown. These data are taken from a study of STAT3 mutations in large granular lymphocyte leukemia. General study results and limits: Treatment regimens differed across patients between samplings. Samples missed the first appearance of the clone. A small but highly pathogenic clone may have been missed. After therapy, about 35% of the 18 patients switched clonotypes, all new clones STAT3 wild type. At least one immunodominant TCR beta clonotype appeared in every T-cell large granular lymphocyte leukemia patient.

Only in-frame clones appear in the TCRdb table, and some are missing; sequencing was by immunoSEQ multiplex PCR. This sample has approximately 25,000 clones, with about 94% found just once. Trimming cost V 3 bases and J 8 bases; bases outside gene matches: 10. This CDR3 region has 15 residues. From germline, CDR1 is SGHRS and CDR2 YFSETQ. The receptor was isolated from a man aged 40-49 years with T-cell large granular lymphocyte leukemia. Some clones in this sample may be carry-over from other donors' samples. The chain uses TRBV5-1 and TRBJ1-4; the match to TRBD1 covers 7 bases. What was sequenced was peripheral blood mononuclear cells. This CDR3 is CASSSQGSPREKLFF. In nucleotides, the CDR3 is TGCGCCAGCAGCTCACAGGGGTCCCCGAGAGAAAAACTGTTTTTT. The variable domain in full, with the rest retrieved from reference TRBV5-1 and TRBJ1-4, is KAGVTQTPRYLIKTRGQQVTLSCSPISGHRSVSWYQQTPGQGLQFLFEYFSETQRNKGNFPGRFSGRQFSNSRSEMNVSTLELGDSALYLCASSSQGSPREKLFFGSGTQLSVL.